The 30 T cell receptor beta chains below were found in one sample sequenced in a study of shared clonotypes between healthy human individuals. Measured with immunoSEQ multiplex PCR; TCRdb has only the in-frame clones, and not every one. The repertoire holds approximately 640,000 clones, with around 91% as singletons. The material sequenced was memory CD8+ T cells from PBMCs. Subset meaning: CD45RO+ cells pooled with CCR7-negative TemRA cells. All receptors come from a man aged 18 to 29 in good health. Some clones in this sample may be carry-over from other donors' samples.

V is TRBV28 and J is TRBJ1-2; a weak D match, TRBD1 (6 bases). Deletions cut 7 bases from V and 8 bases from J, with 26 bases between. The V gene's germline CDR1 is MDHEN and CDR2 SYDVKM. The CDR3 is 16 residues long. CDR3 nucleotide sequence: TGTGCCAGCACCTTCCGGGGAGGGGGTAGTAGGGTGGGCTACACCTTC. Its translation is CASTFRGGGSRVGYTF.

This chain uses TRBV27 with TRBJ2-1, with no clear D. The CDR3 totals 13 residues. V lost 0 bases, J lost 10 bases, and 10 bases lay in between. CDR1 and CDR2 from the germline V gene are MNHEY and SMNVEV (reference sequence). The CDR3 here is CASSLSGLGEQFF. CDR3 bases: TGTGCCAGCAGTTTATCGGGTTTGGGGGAGCAGTTCTTC.

The chain uses TRBV14 and TRBJ1-1; the D is unclear. Germline V gene data show CDR1 as SGHDN and CDR2 as FVKESK. This CDR3 spans 12 amino acids. The V gene lost 1 base and the J gene lost 5 bases, with 5 bases spanning the gap. CDR3 residues: CASSQVGTEAFF. In nucleotides, the CDR3 is TGTGCCAGCAGCCAAGTGGGTACTGAAGCTTTCTTT. The full variable domain, its missing parts supplied by reference TRBV14 and TRBJ1-1, is EAGVTQFPSHSVIEKGQTVTLRCDPISGHDNLYWYRRVMGKEIKFLLHFVKESKQDESGMPNNRFLAERTGGTYSTLKVQPAELEDSGVYFCASSQVGTEAFFGQGTRLTVV.

The CDR3 sequence is CAWYAPPGANVLTF. The DNA for the CDR3 is TGTGCCTGGTACGCACCCCCCGGGGCCAACGTCCTGACTTTC. The chain joins TRBV30 to TRBJ2-6; D is uncertain. The germline V gene encodes CDR1 GTSNPN and CDR2 SVGIG (reference sequence). This CDR3 has 14 amino acids. V was cut by 5 bases and J by 4 bases, with 12 bases left in between.

V gene TRBV10-3 combines with J gene TRBJ1-5; D not certain. The CDR3 spans 12 residues. V was pared by 3 bases and J by 2 bases, with 2 bases between. The germline gives CDR1 ENHRY, CDR2 SYGVKD. The CDR3 protein is CAISDGNQPQHF. As DNA, the CDR3 is TGTGCCATCAGTGATGGCAATCAGCCCCAGCATTTT.

CDR3 sequence (DNA): TGTGCCAGCAGCTTAGTTTTTGCCACCGGGGAGCTGTTTTTT. This sequence encodes CASSLVFATGELFF. The chain employs TRBV7-9 and TRBJ2-2; unclear D gene. Germline loops: CDR1 SEHNR, CDR2 FQNEAQ (reference sequence). The CDR3 totals 14 residues. V shed 1 base and J shed 4 bases, with 7 bases lying between them.

This clone was seen a handful of times. CDR3 loop: CASSASDRASQPQHF. Written as DNA, the CDR3 is TGTGCCAGCAGCGCCAGCGACAGGGCGAGTCAGCCCCAGCATTTT. The V call is TRBV9, the J call TRBJ1-5; TRBD1 agrees at 7 bases. The CDR3 runs to 15 residues. Trimming removed 3 bases from V and 6 bases from J; junction bases left unmatched: 9. The germline V gene has CDR1 SGDLS and CDR2 YYNGEE.

The chain links TRBV6-6 to TRBJ1-1, with D uncertain. The CDR3 spans 15 residues. V lost 5 bases and J 5 bases, leaving 18 bases between the germline ends. The germline V gene encodes CDR1 MNHNY and CDR2 SVGAGI (reference sequence). The CDR3 reads CASSGLFEGRTEAFF. CDR3 DNA sequence: TGTGCCAGCAGTGGCCTTTTCGAGGGCCGGACTGAAGCTTTCTTT.

J is TRBJ1-5 and V is TRBV7-6, with no clear D. V was pared by 1 base and J by 4 bases, with 5 bases between. Germline assignment: CDR1 SGHVS and CDR2 FNYEAQ. The CDR3 is made up of 13 amino acids. DNA of the CDR3: TGTGCCAGCAGCTTAGGGCCGAATCAGCCCCAGCATTTT. It codes for CASSLGPNQPQHF. The whole variable domain, remainder taken from reference TRBV7-6 and TRBJ1-5, is GAGVSQSPRYKVTKRGQDVALRCDPISGHVSLYWYRQALGQGPEFLTYFNYEAQQDKSGLPNDRFSAERPEGSISTLTIQRTEQRDSAMYRCASSLGPNQPQHFGDGTRLSIL.

The chain uses TRBV5-1 and TRBJ1-1; D unresolved. The germline V and J ends were trimmed by 1 base and 4 bases, with 14 bases remaining between them. Looked up from germline, CDR1 is SGHRS and CDR2 is YFSETQ. This CDR3 is 15 amino acids long. In nucleotides, the CDR3 is TGCGCCAGCAGCTTGTCCCCGCAGACGAGCACTGAAGCTTTCTTT. This encodes CASSLSPQTSTEAFF.

The chain has TRBV7-9 and TRBJ1-4, with D maybe TRBD1 (6 bases). With 5 bases removed from V and 4 bases from J, the gap between germline ends came to 14 bases. There are 15 residues in the CDR3. Germline CDR1 and CDR2: SEHNR and FQNEAQ (reference sequence). In nucleotides, the CDR3 is TGTGCCAGCAGCGCACGGACAGACCTTAATGAAAAACTGTTTTTT. Protein product: CASSARTDLNEKLFF.

V is TRBV6-5 and J is TRBJ1-2; D is undetermined. Germline values: CDR1 MNHEY, CDR2 SVGAGI. CDR3 length: 10 residues. V was trimmed by 5 bases and J by 11 bases, leaving 9 bases between them. The chain's CDR3 is CASSDGRYTF. The CDR3 DNA sequence: TGTGCCAGCAGTGACGGACGGTACACCTTC.

The chain couples TRBV29-1 to TRBJ2-4, with TRBD2 matching over 7 bases. V gave up 7 bases and J gave up 0 bases; unmatched junction bases: 6. From germline, CDR1 is SQVTM and CDR2 ANQGSEA. CDR3 length: 14 amino acids. The CDR3: CSAQTSLAKNIQYF. The CDR3 coding sequence is TGCAGCGCTCAGACTAGCCTAGCCAAAAACATTCAGTACTTC.

The gene calls are TRBV15 and TRBJ2-1, with TRBD2 matching 8 bases. The J segment lost 3 bases and the V segment lost 6 bases, leaving 10 bases of the junction unmatched. This CDR3 is built from 16 residues. Germline-derived CDR1 and CDR2 are LNHNV and YYDKDF (reference sequence). CDR3 coding DNA: TGTGCCACCAGTGACACACTAGCGGCTCTCTACAATGAGCAGTTCTTC. This encodes CATSDTLAALYNEQFF.

The chain is built from TRBV29-1 and TRBJ2-3; tentatively, D is TRBD1 (5 bases). V dropped 1 base and J dropped 0 bases, with 14 bases sitting between them. Per the germline V gene, CDR1 is SQVTM and CDR2 is ANQGSEA. The CDR3 is made up of 16 amino acids. This chain's CDR3 is CSVEVFQGPSTDTQYF. Written as DNA, the CDR3 is TGCAGCGTTGAAGTTTTCCAGGGTCCCAGCACAGATACGCAGTATTTT.

This chain uses TRBV19 with TRBJ2-7; D is uncertain. This CDR3 contains 12 residues. Germline CDR1 LNHDA, CDR2 SQIVND (reference sequence). V lost 6 bases and J 3 bases, leaving 9 bases between the germline ends. CDR3 loop: CASRNVGYEQYF. CDR3 DNA sequence: TGTGCCAGTAGAAACGTCGGCTACGAGCAGTACTTC.

The genes are TRBV10-2 and TRBJ1-2; 8 bases are a match to TRBD1. The trim removed 6 bases at V and 7 bases at J, leaving 7 bases unmatched. In germline, CDR1 is WSHSY, CDR2 SAAADI. The CDR3 has 13 residues. The chain's CDR3 is CASRQGGDLGYTF. CDR3 nucleotides: TGCGCCAGCAGACAGGGGGGGGATCTTGGCTACACCTTC.

The chain links TRBV7-9 to TRBJ2-1, with D perhaps matching TRBD1 or TRBD2 (5 bases each). CDR1 is SEHNR, CDR2 FQNEAQ, per germline (reference sequence). The CDR3 is 13 amino acids. V was trimmed by 1 base and J by 15 bases, leaving 16 bases between them. The CDR3 nucleotides are TGTGCCAGCAGCTTAGATCGGGGACCCTGGGGGTTCTTC. Translation: CASSLDRGPWGFF.

The V gene is TRBV13, the J gene TRBJ2-2; possibly TRBD1 for D (8 bases). Germline CDR1 PRHDT, CDR2 FYEKMQ (reference sequence). The CDR3 has 19 amino acids. Trimming pared 6 bases from V and 1 base from J, leaving 24 bases between. The CDR3 protein is CASRLLHRGGPLNTGELFF. The CDR3 nucleotides are TGTGCCAGCAGACTACTCCACAGGGGGGGCCCCCTGAACACCGGGGAGCTGTTTTTT.

This chain uses TRBV11-2 with TRBJ2-7; 13 bases line up with TRBD2. Germline loops: CDR1 SGHAT, CDR2 FQNNGV. The length of the CDR3 is 17 residues. The junction had 8 bases not matched to a gene; V was cut back by 1 base and J by 5 bases. The CDR3 loop reads CASSLASRTSGSHEQYF. Written as DNA, the CDR3 is TGTGCCAGCAGCTTAGCCTCCCGGACTAGCGGGAGCCACGAGCAGTACTTC.

The V and J genes are TRBV19 and TRBJ1-2; tentatively, D is TRBD1 (6 bases). V was cut by 0 bases and J by 0 bases, with 14 bases left in between. The CDR3 totals 17 residues. Per the germline V gene, CDR1 is LNHDA and CDR2 is SQIVND (reference sequence). The CDR3 nucleotides read TGTGCCAGTAGTATAGAGATAACAGGGTTTGCTAACTATGGCTACACCTTC. Translation: CASSIEITGFANYGYTF.

The chain joins TRBV28 to TRBJ2-2, with D possibly matching TRBD2 (6 bases). This CDR3 has 13 residues. Germline CDR1 is MDHEN and CDR2 is SYDVKM. Trimming took off 8 bases at V and 5 bases at J, with 12 bases between the two ends. CDR3 bases: TGTGCCAGCCTCGGGGGATGGACCGGGGAGCTGTTTTTT. Translating gives CASLGGWTGELFF.

This sequence joins TRBV29-1 and TRBJ1-1; 8 nucleotides match TRBD1. V dropped 7 bases and J dropped 4; count of bases not matched to a gene: 5. The germline V gene has CDR1 SQVTM and CDR2 ANQGSEA. The CDR3 has 12 amino acids. The CDR3 bases are TGCAGCGCTACAGGGGGAAGCACTGAAGCTTTCTTT. It yields the protein CSATGGSTEAFF.

This sequence joins TRBV11-3 and TRBJ2-2; D may match TRBD1 or TRBD2 (5 bases each). There are 15 residues in the CDR3. The germline V gene has CDR1 SGHNT and CDR2 YENEEA. Trimming removed 5 bases at V and 5 bases at J, with 15 bases between. CDR3 protein: CASSDYRNPTGELFF. The CDR3 nucleotides read TGTGCCAGCAGCGACTACAGGAATCCGACCGGGGAGCTGTTTTTT.

The CDR3 spells CAIPSRRRVGTGGEETQYF. CDR3 coding DNA: TGTGCCATCCCCTCTCGCCGCAGGGTTGGGACAGGGGGCGAGGAGACCCAGTACTTC. V and J are TRBV9 and TRBJ2-5, with TRBD1 matching over 12 bases. The junction had 23 bases not matched to a gene; V was cut back by 9 bases and J by 5 bases. Germline CDR1 SGDLS, CDR2 YYNGEE. This CDR3 has 19 amino acids.

This clone was recorded at least ten times. The J gene is TRBJ2-2, the V gene TRBV4-2; unclear D gene. The V and J ends lost 0 bases and 2 bases respectively, with 7 bases between them. CDR3 length: 15 amino acids. The V gene's germline CDR1 is LGHNA and CDR2 YNFKEQ. CDR3 amino acids: CASSQESSNTGELFF. The CDR3 coding sequence is TGTGCCAGCAGCCAAGAGTCCAGTAACACCGGGGAGCTGTTTTTT.

The J gene is TRBJ2-6, the V gene TRBV4-1, with D uncertain. The CDR3 totals 17 residues. The V end was cut by 0 bases, the J end by 0 bases, with 9 bases between. Germline CDR1 is MGHRA and CDR2 is YSYEKL. The CDR3: CASSQDSRYSGANVLTF. In DNA form, the CDR3 reads TGCGCCAGCAGCCAAGATTCGCGGTACTCTGGGGCCAACGTCCTGACTTTC.

As regards this clone: The same CDR3 can be traced to other DNA sequences in this sample. This chain connects TRBV27 to TRBJ2-6; possible D gene TRBD1, 5 bases. The length of the CDR3 is 16 residues. V lost 0 bases and J 2 bases, leaving 8 bases between the germline ends. Germline V gives CDR1 MNHEY, CDR2 SMNVEV (reference sequence). The CDR3 sequence: CASSLSRGTGANVLTF. Here the CDR3 DNA reads TGTGCCAGCAGTTTATCTAGGGGCACTGGGGCCAACGTCCTGACTTTC.

Concerning this clone itself: An end of the junction does not agree with germline; a read error may underlie this. This chain joins TRBV2 and TRBJ2-7, with D possibly matching TRBD1 (6 bases). Per the germline V gene, CDR1 is SNHLY and CDR2 is FYNNEI. The CDR3 covers 15 residues. As DNA, the CDR3 is TGTGCCAGCCGTGACGCCGGGACACGGTCCTACGAGCAGTACTTC. Its protein product is CASRDAGTRSYEQYF.

The CDR3 loop reads CASSLAGFDYEQYF. The DNA of the CDR3 is TGTGCCAGCAGTTTAGCGGGGTTCGATTACGAGCAGTACTTC. The chain combines TRBV28 with TRBJ2-7, with D maybe TRBD2 (6 bases). From germline, CDR1 is MDHEN and CDR2 SYDVKM. The CDR3 extends over 14 amino acids. V was clipped by 2 bases and J by 4 bases, with 12 bases between them.